What follows is one T cell receptor beta chain and its context. This clonotype was seen ten or more times. Its binding antigen is unknown. Base qualities are not at hand, and no much larger clone is one base apart. CDR1 and CDR2, per the germline V gene (reference sequence), are DFQATT and SNEGSKA. The CDR3 measures 16 amino acids from cysteine to phenylalanine. Only the CDR3 DNA is retained, 48 bases long and in frame from the first base. Germline trimming: 1 base from V, 2 bases from J; junction bases outside gene matches: 7. The protocol used for the library was RACE. TCRdb names NextSeq 500 as the instrument used. During library preparation, unique molecular identifiers were attached to individual cDNA molecules so that TCRs could be counted in a quantitative, reproducible way. From each blood RNA sample, both TCR alpha and TCR beta chains were sequenced. Processing in the source paper ran as follows. Samples had a median of about 96,000 TCRs, with a range from about 20,000 to 690,600. V, J and CDR3 annotation of the TCR reads was carried out using the Decombinator software suite. Every sample was subsampled to the same number of TCRs (28,000) for the PS versus PT1 abundance plots. Expanded TCRs were defined as absent before sensitization and observed at least eight times at the 2-week time point. The raw public data were reprocessed by TCRdb itself: fastp quality trimming at Q25, MiXCR clonotype calling, in-frame beta chains only. CDR3 protein sequences are deduplicated, and each keeps its most common genes and DNA. TCRdb, not the original authors, processed these V and J calls. In all, the sample holds about 120,000 distinct CDR3 sequences, and approximately 10% of those were seen once. The ten largest make up around 2.5% of the sample.

This sample is part of a study of human T cells and chemical hapten exposure (dated by TCRdb to about 2021). For the wider study: For sensitization, 2% DPC in acetone was applied to a 2 cm by 2 cm area of upper inner arm skin. The mostly female patient cohort included alopecia areata with under or over 50% scalp involvement, alopecia totalis and alopecia universalis. For TCR sequencing, blood came from 25 to 30 alopecia patients at anywhere from one to four time points (pre-sensitization, 2, 6 and 24 weeks). Libraries were pooled for sequencing, and per-sample TCR yields varied mainly because of small differences in library volumes within the pool. This study followed changes in the peripheral blood TCR repertoire in vivo during primary and secondary sensitization of alopecia patients to the hapten diphenylcyclopropenone (DPC). Blood samples were taken from patients before sensitization (week 0) and at 2, 6 and about 24 weeks after DPC sensitization. Patch testing on the upper back used Finn chambers containing 0.01% DPC, with scoring done after 6 days according to International Contact Dermatitis Research Group standards. Throughout the study period of 20 to 25 weeks, patients also received therapeutic DPC doses to the scalp every week.

Sample time point, as interpreted from the label and publication: patch test 3, about 24 weeks after DPC sensitization. In the paper's terms, the treatment or condition label means: therapeutic diphenylcyclopropenone sensitization with weekly scalp DPC. At every patch-test visit, the blood draw took place before the patch test was put on. Patients were considered eligible if aged 18 to 70, diagnosed with alopecia and deemed suitable for DPC therapy, and patients were excluded if pregnant. Unfractionated whole blood was collected in Tempus Blood RNA tubes, and total RNA was extracted from that blood. Results and caveats for the whole study, not just this receptor: Expanded TCRs formed significantly more large CDR3 similarity clusters than pre-sensitization or healthy control sets, consistent with antigen-driven responses. All patients had alopecia, a presumed autoimmune disease, so their immune response might differ from that of healthy individuals. Patch test score correlated positively with the number of PT1 expanded TCRs, reaching significance at thresholds 8, 16 and 32 but not at 4. After repeated subsampling, the strength of the expansion versus patch-test correlation and the threshold at which it became significant changed. DPC sensitization did not change how many TCRs were above 1 in 1000 frequency, and no evidence was found of alterations in global repertoire structure.

The starting material was whole blood, obtained in connection with sensitization to the hapten diphenylcyclopropenone (DPC). The chain was built from TRBV20-1 and TRBJ2-3; 9 middle bases align to TRBD2. This receptor was taken from a woman aged 45-60 years with alopecia areata. Some clones in this sample may be carry-over from other donors' samples. CDR3 reads: CSARGGLAGFTDTQYF. The bases are TGCAGTGCTAGAGGGGGGCTAGCGGGATTCACAGATACGCAGTATTTT.